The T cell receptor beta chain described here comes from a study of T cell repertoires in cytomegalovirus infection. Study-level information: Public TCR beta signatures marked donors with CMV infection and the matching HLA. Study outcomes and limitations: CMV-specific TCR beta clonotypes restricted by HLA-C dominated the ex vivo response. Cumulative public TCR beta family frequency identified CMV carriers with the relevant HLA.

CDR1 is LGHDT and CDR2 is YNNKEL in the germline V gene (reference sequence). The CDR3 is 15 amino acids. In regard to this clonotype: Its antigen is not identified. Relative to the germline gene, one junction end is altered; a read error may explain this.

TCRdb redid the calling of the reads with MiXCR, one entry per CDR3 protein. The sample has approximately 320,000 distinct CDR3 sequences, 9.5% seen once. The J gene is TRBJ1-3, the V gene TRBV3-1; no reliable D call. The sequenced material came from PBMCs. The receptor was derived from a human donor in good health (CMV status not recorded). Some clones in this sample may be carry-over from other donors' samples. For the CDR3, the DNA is TGTGCCAGCAGCCAACCAGGACGGCATGGATACACCATATATTTT. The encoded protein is CASSQPGRHGYTIYF.